The clone carrying this TCR beta chain was seen only once. Donors were grouped by their self-reported clinical history. Recovered Cohort 3 donors showed two negative PCRs, clearance, or symptom resolution. Clones were read by immunoSEQ multiplex PCR, and TCRdb kept only the in-frame ones, dropping some. This sample carries hundreds of thousands of clones, approximately 90% of them seen once, and the ten largest clones take roughly 8.9%. This sample is part of a study of blood T cell repertoires in COVID-19. Study information: Sample material is recorded as cDNA or gDNA derived from T cells, B-cell-depleted T cells, or PBMCs.

The sequencing sample was made of PBMCs or T cells enriched from blood (not recorded which). The clonotype comes from a middle-aged woman who had recovered from COVID-19.

DNA of the CDR3: TGCGCCAGCAGCCAAGAAGGTGGGAGGACCGACTCTGGAAACACCATATATTTT. This encodes CASSQEGGRTDSGNTIYF. This rearrangement joins TRBV4-1 to TRBJ1-3; no clear D. CDR1 is MGHRA, CDR2 YSYEKL, per germline. This CDR3 is 18 amino acids long. Trimming cost V 0 bases and J 0 bases, with 15 bases left between them.